This section outlines one T cell receptor beta chain sequence together with its context. The data were obtained in a study of Ad26.COV2.S vaccination and SARS-CoV-2 variants. Treatment of the sample: about 20 received Ad26.COV2.S at low or high dose, single or two shots; a few received placebo; per-sample allocation not given. Repertoires come from day 63 after the first vaccine or placebo injection. Germline CDR1 and CDR2: SGHVS and FQNEAQ. CDR3 length equals 18 residues. V lost 1 base and J 0 bases, leaving 18 bases between the germline ends. Profiling relied on immunoSEQ multiplex PCR, and the TCRdb table lists in-frame clones only, not all of them. There are about 410,000 clones in the sample; around 85% occur only once, and more than 3% lies in the top ten.

The sequencing here drew on peripheral blood, taken in a trial of Ad26.COV2.S vaccine versus placebo. The sequence was collected from a person between 18 and 65 years old who received the Ad26.COV2.S COVID-19 vaccine or a placebo. The J gene is TRBJ1-1, the V gene TRBV7-8, with a tentative D call TRBD1 (6 bases). In DNA, the CDR3 is TGTGCCAGCAGCTTAGATGGGTCAGGGGTGCCCATGAACACTGAAGCTTTCTTT. Protein sequence: CASSLDGSGVPMNTEAFF. The full variable domain, with the rest looked up from reference TRBV7-8 and TRBJ1-1, is GAGVSQSPRYKVAKRGQDVALRCDPISGHVSLFWYQQALGQGPEFLTYFQNEAQLDKSGLPSDRFFAERPEGSVSTLKIQRTQQEDSAVYLCASSLDGSGVPMNTEAFFGQGTRLTVV.